This TCR beta chain emerged from a study of cytomegalovirus exposure and HLA in healthy donors. Study-wide results and caveats: Whilst most TCR sequences proved rare, a subset of public TCRs occurred across many donors.

As regards this clone: Its antigen is still unknown.

Primers for the PCR totalled 60 Vbeta and 13 Jbeta. Authors' methods: There were around 78 million unique TCR beta chains by a later count, and some 10 million of them were shared. Sequencing used immunoSEQ multiplex PCR; TCRdb keeps in-frame clones, though not all of them. That table gives V, J and clone size, and the DNA gave D and trimming. The sample has some 160,000 clones; 80% to 85% are singletons. The CDR3 has 17 residues. V lost 8 bases and J lost 1; bases outside the gene matches: 10. Germline-derived CDR1 and CDR2 are PRHDT and FYEKMQ (reference sequence). The sample comprised PBMCs. V is TRBV13 and J is TRBJ2-6; 8 bases match TRBD2. The clonotype originates from a male donor in good health and CMV-seronegative. CDR3 in DNA: TGTGCCAGCGGCGGGACCGGGGGGGTGTCTGGGGCCAACGTCCTGACTTTC. This sequence encodes CASGGTGGVSGANVLTF.